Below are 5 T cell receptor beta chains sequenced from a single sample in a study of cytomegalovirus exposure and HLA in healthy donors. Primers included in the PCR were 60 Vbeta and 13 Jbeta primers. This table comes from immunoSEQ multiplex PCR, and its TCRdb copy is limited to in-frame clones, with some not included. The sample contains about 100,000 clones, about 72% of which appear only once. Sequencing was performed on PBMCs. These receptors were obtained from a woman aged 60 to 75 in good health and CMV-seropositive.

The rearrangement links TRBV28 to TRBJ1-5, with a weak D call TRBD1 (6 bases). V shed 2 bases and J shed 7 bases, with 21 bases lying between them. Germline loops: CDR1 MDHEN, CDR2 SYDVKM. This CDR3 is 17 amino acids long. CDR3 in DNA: TGTGCCAGCAGTTTACATACAGGGTATTCGGTCCGACAGCCCCAGCATTTT. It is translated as CASSLHTGYSVRQPQHF.

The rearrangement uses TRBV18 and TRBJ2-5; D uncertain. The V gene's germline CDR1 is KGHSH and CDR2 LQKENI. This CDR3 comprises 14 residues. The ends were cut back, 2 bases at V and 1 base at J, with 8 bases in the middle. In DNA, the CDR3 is TGTGCCAGCTCACCATCCAGGTCCCAAGAGACCCAGTACTTC. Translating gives CASSPSRSQETQYF.

CDR3 sequence reads: CASSSGGYQPQHF. As DNA, the CDR3 is TGTGCCAGTAGTTCAGGGGGATATCAGCCCCAGCATTTT. The gene calls are TRBV19 and TRBJ1-5, with 7 nucleotides matching TRBD1. With 5 bases clipped from V and 5 bases from J, the junction kept 3 bases outside the gene matches. The CDR3 sequence is 13 residues long. Germline V gene data show CDR1 as LNHDA and CDR2 as SQIVND (reference sequence).

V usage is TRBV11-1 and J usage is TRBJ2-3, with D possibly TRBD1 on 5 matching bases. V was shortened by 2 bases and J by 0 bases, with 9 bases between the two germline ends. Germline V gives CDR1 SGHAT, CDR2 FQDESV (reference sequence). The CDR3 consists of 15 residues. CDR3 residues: CASSLRGGSTDTQYF. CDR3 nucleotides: TGTGCCAGCAGCTTAAGGGGCGGCAGCACAGATACGCAGTATTTT. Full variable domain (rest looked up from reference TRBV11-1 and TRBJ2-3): EAEVAQSPRYKITEKSQAVAFWCDPISGHATLYWYRQILGQGPELLVQFQDESVVDDSQLPKDRFSAERLKGVDSTLKIQPAELGDSAMYLCASSLRGGSTDTQYFGPGTRLTVL.

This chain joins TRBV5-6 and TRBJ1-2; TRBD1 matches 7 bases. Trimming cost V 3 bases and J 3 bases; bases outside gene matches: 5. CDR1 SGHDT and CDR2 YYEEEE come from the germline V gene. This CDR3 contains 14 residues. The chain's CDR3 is CASSSSGTDYGYTF. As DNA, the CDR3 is TGTGCCAGCAGCTCGTCTGGGACAGACTATGGCTACACCTTC.